This TCR beta chain appears in the sequencing data of a study of T-cell reconstitution after alpha-beta-depleted transplantation in children. Study-wide findings and caveats: Reportedly, roughly two months post-transplant, alpha-beta T cells arose from several hundred expanded graft clones.

Library preparation (for TCRbeta) was performed with unique molecular identifiers. In TCRdb, the PCR reads were re-called with MiXCR into one record per CDR3 protein. The sample records 98,000 or so distinct CDR3 sequences, about 6.5% being singletons. With regard to this clonotype: Its matching antigen is unknown.

The CDR3 totals 14 residues. V was trimmed by 3 bases and J by 6 bases, leaving 12 bases between them. V is TRBV12-3 or TRBV12-4 and J is TRBJ2-1; D gene ambiguous. The specimen comprised PBMCs, mostly from graft donor cells, sampled 360 days after TCRalphabeta/CD19-depleted stem cell transplant. This sequence was found in a male patient aged 2 to 9 who had a stem cell transplant for acute lymphoblastic leukemia, so the T cells may come from the graft donor. CDR3 bases: TGTGCCAGCAGTTTCGTCAAGACCGGCAATGAGCAGTTCTTC. Encoded protein: CASSFVKTGNEQFF.